This T cell receptor (beta chain) emerged from a study of radiotherapy plus CTLA-4 blockade in lung cancer. Study-wide points: Best predicting response, reportedly, were early blood T cell clone dynamics, with interferon-beta.

CDR3 size: 11 residues. Trimming left V 4 bases short and J 13 bases short, with 13 bases between. The V gene's germline CDR1 is PRHDT and CDR2 FYEKMQ (reference sequence). People whose metastatic non-small-cell lung cancer was chemo-refractory got focal radiation along with CTLA-4 blockade by ipilimumab. A word on this clone: Antigen specificity is unknown.

Only in-frame clones appear in the TCRdb table, and some are missing; sequencing was by immunoSEQ multiplex PCR. This sample has some 90,000 clones; 80% to 85% occur once, and the top ten carry 0.82%. The specimen was peripheral blood, collected from a patient treated with radiotherapy plus ipilimumab. V is TRBV13 and J is TRBJ1-2; D unclear. The source is a human donor with non-small cell lung cancer who had stable disease on radiotherapy plus ipilimumab. CDR3 DNA sequence: TGTGCCAGCAGCTCAACCCAGGCTGGCACCTTC. Protein sequence: CASSSTQAGTF.